The rows below give T cell receptor beta chains drawn from one sample of a study of beta chain features in type 1 diabetes. Only in-frame clones appear in the TCRdb table, and some are missing; sequencing was by immunoSEQ multiplex PCR. The sample gives some 900,000 clones, 15% to 20% of which show up once; about 0.02% is in the top ten. Source material: naive CD4+ T cells from blood. The receptors come from a woman aged 18 to 35 in good health. The CDR3 runs from the conserved cysteine through the conserved F or W. The order of the fields is V gene, clone size, D gene, J gene, CDR3 DNA, CDR3 protein. A D gene is named only where the DNA matches it firmly. A row's size may be missing; if present it is once, few, many or a size class.

V gene: TRBV13; clone size: few; D gene: TRBD2; J gene: TRBJ2-3; CDR3 DNA: TGTGCCAGCAGCTTAGGGACTAGCGGGAACACAGATACGCAGTATTTT; CDR3 protein: CASSLGTSGNTDTQYF
V gene: TRBV2; clone size: -; D gene: -; J gene: TRBJ2-2; CDR3 DNA: TGTGCCAGCAGTTGGAGGGAGTGGGGCACCGGGGAGCTGTTTTTT; CDR3 protein: CASSWREWGTGELFF
V gene: TRBV18; clone size: few; D gene: -; J gene: TRBJ2-7; CDR3 DNA: TGTGCCAGCTCACCAGCCTCATCCTACGAGCAGTACTTC; CDR3 protein: CASSPASSYEQYF
V gene: TRBV19; clone size: few; D gene: -; J gene: TRBJ1-2; CDR3 DNA: TGTGCCAGTAGTCCCAGGAGGGGCCTCTATGGCTACACCTTC; CDR3 protein: CASSPRRGLYGYTF
V gene: TRBV25-1; clone size: -; D gene: TRBD2; J gene: TRBJ2-7; CDR3 DNA: TGTGCCAGCAGTGCTGCTAGCGGAGGCTACGAGCAGTACTTC; CDR3 protein: CASSAASGGYEQYF
V gene: TRBV9; clone size: few; D gene: TRBD2; J gene: TRBJ2-1; CDR3 DNA: TGTGCCAGCAGCGTAGACCCTAGCGGGAGGGCCCATGAGCAGTTCTTC; CDR3 protein: CASSVDPSGRAHEQFF
V gene: TRBV11-3; clone size: -; D gene: TRBD2; J gene: TRBJ2-2; CDR3 DNA: TGTGCCAGCAGCCCGGGACTAGAAGGTCCCGGGGAGCTGTTTTTT; CDR3 protein: CASSPGLEGPGELFF
V gene: TRBV28; clone size: -; D gene: -; J gene: TRBJ1-2; CDR3 DNA: TGTGCCAGCAGCCGAGGGATCTATGGCTACACCTTC; CDR3 protein: CASSRGIYGYTF
V gene: TRBV20-1; clone size: -; D gene: -; J gene: TRBJ2-7; CDR3 DNA: TGCAGTGTCGCAAACTACGAGCAGTACTTC; CDR3 protein: CSVANYEQYF
V gene: TRBV6-4; clone size: -; D gene: TRBD2; J gene: TRBJ2-3; CDR3 DNA: TGTGCCAGCAGTCTAGCGGGGAACACAGATACGCAGTATTTT; CDR3 protein: CASSLAGNTDTQYF
V gene: TRBV9; clone size: -; D gene: -; J gene: TRBJ2-7; CDR3 DNA: TGTGCCAGCAGCCCAAGACAGTTTACCTACGAGCAGTACTTC; CDR3 protein: CASSPRQFTYEQYF
V gene: TRBV9; clone size: -; D gene: -; J gene: TRBJ2-7; CDR3 DNA: TGTGCCAGCAGCGTAGGGATAGCGGAGACCTACGAGCAGTACTTC; CDR3 protein: CASSVGIAETYEQYF
V gene: TRBV7-9; clone size: -; D gene: -; J gene: TRBJ2-3; CDR3 DNA: TGTGCCAGCAGCTTAGGGCGGGGAAGCACAGATACGCAGTATTTT; CDR3 protein: CASSLGRGSTDTQYF
V gene: TRBV6-5; clone size: few; D gene: -; J gene: TRBJ1-1; CDR3 DNA: TGTGCCACGAGTGGAACCATCGGAGCTTTCTTT; CDR3 protein: CATSGTIGAFF
V gene: TRBV19; clone size: few; D gene: -; J gene: TRBJ2-1; CDR3 DNA: TGTGCCAGTAGGCCGGGGCCTTACAATGAGCAGTTCTTC; CDR3 protein: CASRPGPYNEQFF
V gene: TRBV29-1; clone size: few; D gene: -; J gene: TRBJ1-3; CDR3 DNA: TGCAGCGTTGTGGGGGGCCCCCGCTCTGGAAACACCATATATTTT; CDR3 protein: CSVVGGPRSGNTIYF
V gene: TRBV11-2; clone size: few; D gene: TRBD2; J gene: TRBJ2-7; CDR3 DNA: TGTGCCAGCAGCCGAGGGACTAGCGGGAGTAACGAGCAGTACTTC; CDR3 protein: CASSRGTSGSNEQYF
V gene: TRBV9; clone size: once; D gene: TRBD2; J gene: TRBJ2-1; CDR3 DNA: TGTGCCAGCAGCGCCCCCGGGACTAGCGGGAAGAATGAGCAGTTCTTC; CDR3 protein: CASSAPGTSGKNEQFF
V gene: TRBV2; clone size: few; D gene: TRBD1; J gene: TRBJ2-5; CDR3 DNA: TGTGCCAGCAGTGAAGGTTGGGACAGGTCCGAGACCCAGTACTTC; CDR3 protein: CASSEGWDRSETQYF
V gene: TRBV6-6; clone size: few; D gene: -; J gene: TRBJ2-4; CDR3 DNA: TGTGCCAGCAGTTACTCGAGATTGGGAGCCAAAAACATTCAGTACTTC; CDR3 protein: CASSYSRLGAKNIQYF
V gene: TRBV19; clone size: -; D gene: -; J gene: TRBJ2-1; CDR3 DNA: TGTGCCAGTACGTCTGGATACCTACTCAATGAGCAGTTCTTC; CDR3 protein: CASTSGYLLNEQFF
V gene: TRBV5-4; clone size: -; D gene: TRBD2; J gene: TRBJ2-7; CDR3 DNA: TGTGCCAGCAGCTTGGGTGGCGGGAGGGTATACTACGAGCAGTACTTC; CDR3 protein: CASSLGGGRVYYEQYF
V gene: TRBV4-2; clone size: -; D gene: TRBD2; J gene: TRBJ2-3; CDR3 DNA: TGTGCCAGCAGCCTCGATAGGACTAGCGGGAGCACAGATACGCAGTATTTT; CDR3 protein: CASSLDRTSGSTDTQYF
V gene: TRBV18; clone size: -; D gene: TRBD2; J gene: TRBJ2-3; CDR3 DNA: TGTGCCAGCTCACCACCTGTAGCGGGAGGAACGAGGGGCACAGATACGCAGTATTTT; CDR3 protein: CASSPPVAGGTRGTDTQYF
V gene: TRBV27; clone size: few; D gene: -; J gene: TRBJ2-1; CDR3 DNA: TGTGCCAGCAGTTCCGACAGCTCCTACAATGAGCAGTTCTTC; CDR3 protein: CASSSDSSYNEQFF
V gene: TRBV28; clone size: few; D gene: -; J gene: TRBJ1-2; CDR3 DNA: TGTGCCAGCAGTCCGTTTGGGTTAAACTATGGCTACACCTTC; CDR3 protein: CASSPFGLNYGYTF
V gene: TRBV19; clone size: few; D gene: TRBD1; J gene: TRBJ2-2; CDR3 DNA: TGTGCCAGTAGTATTAGAACCGGGACAGGGATCGGGGAGCTGTTTTTT; CDR3 protein: CASSIRTGTGIGELFF
V gene: TRBV19; clone size: -; D gene: -; J gene: TRBJ2-3; CDR3 DNA: TGTGCCAGTAGTTCCCGGGTGTTTCGGACAGATACGCAGTATTTT; CDR3 protein: CASSSRVFRTDTQYF
V gene: TRBV27; clone size: -; D gene: TRBD1; J gene: TRBJ2-7; CDR3 DNA: TGTGCCAGCAGTAGACAGGGCCCAGTCCTCTTCGAGCAGTACTTC; CDR3 protein: CASSRQGPVLFEQYF
V gene: TRBV7-8; clone size: -; D gene: -; J gene: TRBJ1-2; CDR3 DNA: TGTGCCAGCAGCATCCGAACAGCCTCCTATGGCTACACCTTC; CDR3 protein: CASSIRTASYGYTF
V gene: TRBV6-5; clone size: -; D gene: -; J gene: TRBJ1-1; CDR3 DNA: TGTGCCAGCAAGCGTGCAGTCGGTGAAACTGAAGCTTTCTTT; CDR3 protein: CASKRAVGETEAFF
V gene: TRBV7-9; clone size: -; D gene: -; J gene: TRBJ2-3; CDR3 DNA: TGTGCCAGCAGCTTACCCGTTCTCAGCACAGATACGCAGTATTTT; CDR3 protein: CASSLPVLSTDTQYF
V gene: TRBV5-1; clone size: -; D gene: TRBD1; J gene: TRBJ2-3; CDR3 DNA: TGCGCCAGCAGCCCAGACAGGGTAACAGATACGCAGTATTTT; CDR3 protein: CASSPDRVTDTQYF
V gene: TRBV5-6; clone size: few; D gene: TRBD1; J gene: TRBJ1-5; CDR3 DNA: TGTGCCAGCAGCCTGGGAGGGGGCGCGGGTCAGCCCCAGCATTTT; CDR3 protein: CASSLGGGAGQPQHF
V gene: TRBV19; clone size: -; D gene: -; J gene: TRBJ2-3; CDR3 DNA: TGTGCCAGTAGTAAGGGAGTTGGCTTCGGAGATACGCAGTATTTT; CDR3 protein: CASSKGVGFGDTQYF
V gene: TRBV28; clone size: -; D gene: -; J gene: TRBJ2-2; CDR3 DNA: TGTGCCAGTGCGGGACAGAACACCGGGGAGCTGTTTTTT; CDR3 protein: CASAGQNTGELFF
V gene: TRBV7-6; clone size: -; D gene: -; J gene: TRBJ2-3; CDR3 DNA: TGTGCCAGCAGCTCTCAGCGGACAGATACGCAGTATTTT; CDR3 protein: CASSSQRTDTQYF
V gene: TRBV9; clone size: -; D gene: TRBD2; J gene: TRBJ2-7; CDR3 DNA: TGTGCCAGCAGCGTAGGGGCAGGTAGCGGGAGGGCCATGTACGAGCAGTACTTC; CDR3 protein: CASSVGAGSGRAMYEQYF
V gene: TRBV19; clone size: -; D gene: TRBD2; J gene: TRBJ2-1; CDR3 DNA: TGTGCCAGTAGTAGAACTAGCGGGAATATTAACAATGAGCAGTTCTTC; CDR3 protein: CASSRTSGNINNEQFF
V gene: TRBV4-3; clone size: few; D gene: TRBD2; J gene: TRBJ2-3; CDR3 DNA: TGCGCCAGCAAACATAATCTAGCGGGGGCGACAGATACGCAGTATTTT; CDR3 protein: CASKHNLAGATDTQYF
V gene: TRBV6-6; clone size: -; D gene: -; J gene: TRBJ1-2; CDR3 DNA: TGTGCCAGCAGTTATCTCGGTGACGGCTACACCTTC; CDR3 protein: CASSYLGDGYTF
V gene: TRBV6-1; clone size: -; D gene: TRBD2; J gene: TRBJ2-1; CDR3 DNA: TGTGCCAGCAGTGACCCTAGCGGGAGACTCTACAATGAGCAGTTCTTC; CDR3 protein: CASSDPSGRLYNEQFF
V gene: TRBV4-2; clone size: -; D gene: TRBD2; J gene: TRBJ2-1; CDR3 DNA: TGTGCCAGCAGCTTAGTAGCGGGAGCCAATGAGCAGTTCTTC; CDR3 protein: CASSLVAGANEQFF
V gene: TRBV7-9; clone size: -; D gene: TRBD1; J gene: TRBJ1-2; CDR3 DNA: TGTGCCAGCAGCTTTCGACAGGGGGTCAATGGCTACACCTTC; CDR3 protein: CASSFRQGVNGYTF
V gene: TRBV7-2; clone size: few; D gene: -; J gene: TRBJ2-7; CDR3 DNA: TGTGCCAGCAGCTTATCAACGTTTGAGCAGTACTTC; CDR3 protein: CASSLSTFEQYF
V gene: TRBV15; clone size: -; D gene: TRBD2; J gene: TRBJ2-3; CDR3 DNA: TGTGCCACCAGCAGAGATCGGGCCGGGAGGGCCTCAGATACGCAGTATTTT; CDR3 protein: CATSRDRAGRASDTQYF
V gene: TRBV5-1; clone size: -; D gene: TRBD2; J gene: TRBJ2-1; CDR3 DNA: TGCGCCAGCAGCTCCTTAGCGGGATTGGTGCATGAGCAGTTCTTC; CDR3 protein: CASSSLAGLVHEQFF
V gene: TRBV6-5; clone size: -; D gene: -; J gene: TRBJ1-1; CDR3 DNA: TGTGCCAGCAGTTACCGTGCAATGAACACTGAAGCTTTCTTT; CDR3 protein: CASSYRAMNTEAFF
V gene: TRBV19; clone size: -; D gene: -; J gene: TRBJ2-6; CDR3 DNA: TGTGCCAGTAGTATCGAGGACTCTGGGGCCAACGTCCTGACTTTC; CDR3 protein: CASSIEDSGANVLTF
V gene: TRBV5-1; clone size: -; D gene: TRBD2; J gene: TRBJ2-3; CDR3 DNA: TGCGCCAGCAGCTTGGATCTAGCGGGAGGGCCCGGTGGCACAGATACGCAGTATTTT; CDR3 protein: CASSLDLAGGPGGTDTQYF
V gene: TRBV7-2; clone size: -; D gene: -; J gene: TRBJ2-3; CDR3 DNA: TGTGCCAGCAGCTTAGTTCGGGGGGATACGCAGTATTTT; CDR3 protein: CASSLVRGDTQYF
V gene: TRBV10-3; clone size: -; D gene: TRBD2; J gene: TRBJ2-1; CDR3 DNA: TGTGCCATCACGGCGGGAACTAGCGATGAGCAGTTCTTC; CDR3 protein: CAITAGTSDEQFF
V gene: TRBV9; clone size: -; D gene: TRBD2; J gene: TRBJ2-1; CDR3 DNA: TGTGCCAGCAGCGTAGATAGCGGGATTGAAATGAGGCAGTTCTTC; CDR3 protein: CASSVDSGIEMRQFF